The clone carrying this TCR beta chain occurred once. Antigen unknown. Selected positively for CCR7 and CD45RO-negative, naive CD8 cells excluded terminally differentiated effector memory CD45RA+ cells. All donors were Caucasian adults living in Nashville, Tennessee. Under the authors' procedure: For the immunoSEQ data, sequences were junction-only without quality scores, so filtering differed. The protocol was immunoSEQ multiplex PCR, while the TCRdb copy is restricted to in-frame clones and leaves out a portion. V and J calls and clone size are those listed in that table; D and trimming were worked out from the DNA. The profile shows roughly 2 million clones, over 85% of them singletons. These data come from a study of shared clonotypes between healthy human individuals. Study outcomes and limitations: Memory subsets had estimated richness that was generally smaller than that of naive subsets.

Per germline, CDR1 LGHNA and CDR2 YSLEER. The germline V and J ends were trimmed by 0 bases and 0 bases, with 9 bases remaining between them. CDR3 length: 15 amino acids. V is TRBV4-3 and J is TRBJ2-7; D is uncertain. The source is a man between 18 and 29 years old in good health. Sequencing was performed on naive CD8+ T cells sorted from blood. CDR3 sequence (DNA): TGCGCCAGCAGCCAAGATGCGGTTACCTCCTACGAGCAGTACTTC. Its translation is CASSQDAVTSYEQYF.